The TCR beta chain under discussion was sequenced for a study of T cell responses to AZD1222 COVID-19 vaccine. This table comes from immunoSEQ multiplex PCR, and its TCRdb copy is limited to in-frame clones, with some not included. The repertoire holds about 140,000 clones, with 75% to 90% as singletons. Regarding this clone: Its antigen remains unidentified.

V was shortened by 1 base and J by 7 bases, with 16 bases between the two germline ends. This CDR3 spans 16 amino acids. In germline, CDR1 is MGHRA, CDR2 YSYEKL. Study-level results: Rises in breadth and depth of Spike-specific TCRs came after two AZD1222 doses.

The chain recombines TRBV4-1 with TRBJ1-4; no clear D. This clonotype originated in an adult in good health. Here the sequenced sample was peripheral blood, taken on day 0 of AZD1222 vaccination. CDR3 in amino acids: CASSQARDANSEKLFF. The CDR3 coding sequence is TGCGCCAGCAGCCAAGCGAGGGATGCCAACTCTGAAAAACTGTTTTTT.